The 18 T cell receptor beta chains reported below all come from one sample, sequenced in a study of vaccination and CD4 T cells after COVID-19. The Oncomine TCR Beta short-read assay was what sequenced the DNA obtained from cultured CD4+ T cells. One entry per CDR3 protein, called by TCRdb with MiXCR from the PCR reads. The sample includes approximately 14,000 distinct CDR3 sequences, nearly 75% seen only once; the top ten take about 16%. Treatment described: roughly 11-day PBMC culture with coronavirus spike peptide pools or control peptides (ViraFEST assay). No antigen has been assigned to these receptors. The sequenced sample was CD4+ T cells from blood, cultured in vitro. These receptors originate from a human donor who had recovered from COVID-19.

CDR3 in amino acids: CASSPVSGNTIYF. CDR3 sequence (DNA): TGTGCCAGCAGCCCCGTCTCTGGAAACACCATATATTTT. The chain carries TRBV27 and TRBJ1-3; D remains unclear. The V end was cut by 6 bases, the J end by 0 bases, with 6 bases between. CDR1 and CDR2 from the germline V gene are MNHEY and SMNVEV (reference sequence). This CDR3 has 13 amino acids.

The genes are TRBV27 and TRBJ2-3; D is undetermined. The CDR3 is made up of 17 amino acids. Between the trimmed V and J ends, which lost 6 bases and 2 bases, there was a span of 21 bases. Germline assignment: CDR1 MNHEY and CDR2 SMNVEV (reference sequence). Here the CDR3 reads CASSRQPRPTSTDTQYF. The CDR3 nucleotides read TGTGCCAGCAGCCGTCAACCCAGACCCACTTCCACAGATACGCAGTATTTT.

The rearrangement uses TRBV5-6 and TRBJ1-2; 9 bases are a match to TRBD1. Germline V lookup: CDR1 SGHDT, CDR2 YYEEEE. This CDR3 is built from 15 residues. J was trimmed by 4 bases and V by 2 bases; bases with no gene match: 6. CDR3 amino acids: CASSFNRGLIYGYTF. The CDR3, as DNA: TGTGCCAGCAGCTTTAACAGGGGGCTTATCTATGGCTACACCTTC.

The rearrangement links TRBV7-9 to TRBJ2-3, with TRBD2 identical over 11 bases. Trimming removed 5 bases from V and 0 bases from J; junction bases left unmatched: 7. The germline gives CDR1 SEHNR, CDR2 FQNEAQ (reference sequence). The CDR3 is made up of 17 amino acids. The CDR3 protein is CASSPRTSGPSTDTQYF. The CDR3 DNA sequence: TGTGCCAGCAGCCCCCGGACTAGCGGGCCTAGCACAGATACGCAGTATTTT.

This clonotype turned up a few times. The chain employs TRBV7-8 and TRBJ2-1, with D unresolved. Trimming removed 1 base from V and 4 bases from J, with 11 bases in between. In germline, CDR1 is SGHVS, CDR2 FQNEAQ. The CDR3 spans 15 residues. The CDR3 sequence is CASSLGAALYNEQFF. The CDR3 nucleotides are TGTGCCAGCAGCTTAGGGGCGGCTTTGTACAATGAGCAGTTCTTC.

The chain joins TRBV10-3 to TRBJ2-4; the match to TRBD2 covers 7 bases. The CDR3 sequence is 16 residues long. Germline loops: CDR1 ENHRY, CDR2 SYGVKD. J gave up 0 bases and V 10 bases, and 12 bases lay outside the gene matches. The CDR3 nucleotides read TGTGCCACCCAGTCGGGGAGGGAGTTAGCCAAAAACATTCAGTACTTC. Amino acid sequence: CATQSGRELAKNIQYF.

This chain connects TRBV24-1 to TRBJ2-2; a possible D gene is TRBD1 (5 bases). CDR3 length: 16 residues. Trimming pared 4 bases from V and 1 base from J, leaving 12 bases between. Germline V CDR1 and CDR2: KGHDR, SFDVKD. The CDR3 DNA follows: TGTGCCACCAGTGACCCTGGAAGGGGGAACACCGGGGAGCTGTTTTTT. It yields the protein CATSDPGRGNTGELFF.

The CDR3 DNA reads TGTGCCAGCACCCGGGGGGGGTCCGGGTATGGCTACACCTTC. This sequence encodes CASTRGGSGYGYTF. The chain links TRBV28 to TRBJ1-2, with D perhaps TRBD1 (5 bases). Trimming removed 7 bases from V and 5 bases from J, with 17 bases in between. The V gene's germline CDR1 is MDHEN and CDR2 SYDVKM. The CDR3 contains 14 residues.

The CDR3 bases are TGTGCCAGTAGTCTGGCAGGGATAGGATCCGAGCAGTACTTC. The encoded protein is CASSLAGIGSEQYF. This chain links TRBV19 with TRBJ2-7, with D perhaps TRBD1 (5 bases). V was trimmed by 5 bases and J by 6 bases, leaving 17 bases between them. The V gene's germline CDR1 is LNHDA and CDR2 SQIVND (reference sequence). The CDR3 spans 14 residues.

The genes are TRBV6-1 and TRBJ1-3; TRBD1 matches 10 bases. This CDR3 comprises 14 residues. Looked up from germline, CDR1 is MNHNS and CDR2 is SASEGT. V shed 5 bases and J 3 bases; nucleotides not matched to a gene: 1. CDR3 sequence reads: CASSRDRGGNTIYF. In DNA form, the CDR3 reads TGTGCCAGCAGTCGGGACAGGGGTGGAAACACCATATATTTT.

Here the CDR3 DNA reads TGTGCCAGCAGCTTAAATAGCGTACAAGAGACCCAGTACTTC. Translated: CASSLNSVQETQYF. V and J are TRBV7-6 and TRBJ2-5; maybe TRBD2 (5 bases). V was cut by 2 bases and J by 2 bases, with 9 bases left in between. This CDR3 contains 14 residues. The germline V gene has CDR1 SGHVS and CDR2 FNYEAQ. Full variable domain (rest looked up from reference TRBV7-6 and TRBJ2-5): GAGVSQSPRYKVTKRGQDVALRCDPISGHVSLYWYRQALGQGPEFLTYFNYEAQQDKSGLPNDRFSAERPEGSISTLTIQRTEQRDSAMYRCASSLNSVQETQYFGPGTRLLVL.

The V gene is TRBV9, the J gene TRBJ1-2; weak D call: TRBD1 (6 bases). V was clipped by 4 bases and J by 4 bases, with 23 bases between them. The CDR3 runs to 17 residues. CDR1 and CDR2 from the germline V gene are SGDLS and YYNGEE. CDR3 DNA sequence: TGTGCCAGCAGCCCAACCACCTGGGGGGGGCCGGTCTATGGCTACACCTTC. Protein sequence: CASSPTTWGGPVYGYTF.

The CDR3 DNA reads as TGTGCCAGCAGCTTTTCGGGTACTGGAAACACCATATATTTT. Protein product: CASSFSGTGNTIYF. The chain couples TRBV7-2 to TRBJ1-3; D remains unclear. Per germline, CDR1 SGHTA and CDR2 FQGNSA. The V gene lost 3 bases and the J gene lost 2 bases, with 8 bases spanning the gap. CDR3 size: 14 residues. The entire variable domain, with the rest obtained from reference TRBV7-2 and TRBJ1-3, is as follows: GAGVSQSPSNKVTEKGKDVELRCDPISGHTALYWYRQSLGQGLEFLIYFQGNSAPDKSGLPSDRFSAERTGGSVSTLTIQRTQQEDSAVYLCASSFSGTGNTIYFGEGSWLTVV.

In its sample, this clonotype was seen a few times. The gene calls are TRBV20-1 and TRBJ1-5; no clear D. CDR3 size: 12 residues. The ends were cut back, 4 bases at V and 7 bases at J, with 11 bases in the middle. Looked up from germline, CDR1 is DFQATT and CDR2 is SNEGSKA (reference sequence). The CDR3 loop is CSATGGPQPQHF. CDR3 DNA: TGCAGTGCTACCGGTGGTCCCCAGCCCCAGCATTTT.

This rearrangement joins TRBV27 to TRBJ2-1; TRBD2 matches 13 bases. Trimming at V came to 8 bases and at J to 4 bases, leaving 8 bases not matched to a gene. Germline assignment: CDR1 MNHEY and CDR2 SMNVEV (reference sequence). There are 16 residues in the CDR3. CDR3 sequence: CASSRTSGRSYNEQFF. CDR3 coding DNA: TGTGCCAGCTCCAGGACTAGCGGGAGAAGTTACAATGAGCAGTTCTTC.

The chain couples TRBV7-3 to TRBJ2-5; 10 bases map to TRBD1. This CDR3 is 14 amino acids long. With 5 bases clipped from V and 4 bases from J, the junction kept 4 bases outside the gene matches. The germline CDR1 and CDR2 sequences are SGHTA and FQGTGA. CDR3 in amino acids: CASSPRTGGETQYF. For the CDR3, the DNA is TGTGCCAGCAGCCCACGGACAGGGGGAGAGACCCAGTACTTC.

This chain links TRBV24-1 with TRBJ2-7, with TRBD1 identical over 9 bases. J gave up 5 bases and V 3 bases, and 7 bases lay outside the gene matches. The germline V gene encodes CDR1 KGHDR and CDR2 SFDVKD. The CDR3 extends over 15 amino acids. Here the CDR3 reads CATSDPGQGRNEQYF. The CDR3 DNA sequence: TGTGCCACCAGTGATCCCGGACAGGGGAGGAACGAGCAGTACTTC.

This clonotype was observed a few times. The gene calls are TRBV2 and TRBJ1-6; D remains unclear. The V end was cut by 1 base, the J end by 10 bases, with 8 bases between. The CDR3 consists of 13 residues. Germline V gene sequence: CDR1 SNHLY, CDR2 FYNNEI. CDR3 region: CASSEEVDSPLHF. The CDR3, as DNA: TGTGCCAGCAGTGAAGAGGTGGACTCACCCCTCCACTTT.